These T cell receptor beta chains were read from a single sample in a study of cytomegalovirus exposure and HLA in healthy donors. This table comes from immunoSEQ multiplex PCR, and its TCRdb copy is limited to in-frame clones, with some not included. The repertoire consists of 200,000 or so clones, with 80% to 90% occurring once and the leading ten covering under 15%. Sequencing used PBMCs. The receptor source for this set is a woman under 40 in good health and CMV-seropositive. CDR3s include the opening cysteine and the closing phenylalanine or tryptophan. The D gene is left open where the match is weak.

cdr3_aa cdr3_length d_call v_call
CASQDPVSGNTIYF 14 . TRBV28
CASSFSPETQYF 12 . TRBV7-8
CAWSEGQGHSTDTQYF 16 TRBD1 TRBV30
CASRISRDSQLNTQYF 16 TRBD1 TRBV27
CASWGQGAQGYTF 13 TRBD1 TRBV2
CASRPPGTAYEQYF 14 TRBD1 TRBV6-5
CSVPQGRRLDTQYF 14 . TRBV29-1
CASRKDRGNNEQFF 14 TRBD1 TRBV5-5
CASSPRRGTGELFF 14 . TRBV11-3
CASSLGAGKLFF 12 . TRBV5-4
CASSVKVPYSNQPQHF 16 . TRBV2
CASSVPTGTGGHEQYF 16 TRBD1 TRBV11-2
CASGLVRGDRHSYNEQFF 18 TRBD1 TRBV12-5
CASSLASGEQPQHF 14 . TRBV7-8
CASSRAGGTEAFF 13 . TRBV6-5
CASMSPGKNIQYF 13 . TRBV19
CASSPDRSNQPQHF 14 . TRBV18
CASSLDRLNTEAFF 14 . TRBV6-5
CASETGTEKFF 11 TRBD1 TRBV5-4
CASNSGTGALTGELFF 16 TRBD1 TRBV2
CASSSRLAGGQETQYF 16 TRBD2 TRBV7-6
CASSYETNYGYTF 13 . TRBV5-5
CASRGDRAMNTEAFF 15 TRBD1 TRBV2
CASSLQGGDPNEQFF 15 . TRBV7-3
CAIWSGRWYEQYF 13 TRBD2 TRBV10-3
CASSESGLAGGNPTDTQYF 19 TRBD2 TRBV6-1
CASSGQGEGNEQFF 14 TRBD1 TRBV5-6
CASSAGTSGNEQFF 14 TRBD2 TRBV5-1
CASSPPGTGYGYTF 14 . TRBV18
CASRGDRGSGNTIYF 15 TRBD1 TRBV6-5
CASSARGPNTEAFF 14 . TRBV19
CASRQSGGRENEQFF 15 TRBD2 TRBV5-4
CASSITSGSYEQYF 14 TRBD2 TRBV27
CASSYYDGYGYTF 13 . TRBV7-9
CASSLGLQGYNEQFF 15 . TRBV5-1
CASSPGVSNEQFF 13 . TRBV11-3
CASSVEGSAEAFF 13 . TRBV2
CASSQAHRAENIQYF 15 . TRBV4-1
CASSQDRQETQYF 13 . TRBV5-4
CASRQDPSTDTQYF 14 . TRBV6-5
CASSPVGSWETQYF 14 . TRBV7-9
CASSTRGRQSSYNEQFF 17 . TRBV28
CASSPGTGENTIYF 14 TRBD1 TRBV18
CASRPGGAYGYTF 13 TRBD1 TRBV19
CASSGQGGIGELFF 14 . TRBV6-1